The entry below describes one TCR beta chain. Its antigen is not identified. TCRdb's table, derived via immunoSEQ multiplex PCR, lists solely in-frame clones and lacks some. This sample carries tens of thousands of clones, over 80% of them seen once, and the ten largest clones take roughly 15%. The entry originates in a study of T cells in localized non-small cell lung cancer. Points from the study as a whole: There was an association of higher blood T cell density with longer overall survival. Tumor showed lower T cell clonality than uninvolved adjacent lung, where it was highest.

V lost 4 bases to trimming and J lost 0 bases, with 7 bases between them. The germline V gene has CDR1 SGHTA and CDR2 FQGTGA. CDR3 length: 13 residues. The sequence came from a man aged 40 to 70 with stage III lung adenocarcinoma. The sample here was peripheral blood mononuclear cells, taken before any cancer treatment. The chain couples TRBV7-3 to TRBJ2-7; possibly TRBD2 for D (6 bases). The CDR3 region has the DNA TGTGCCAGCAGCTCCGGGAGCTCCTACGAGCAGTACTTC. It yields the protein CASSSGSSYEQYF.